This T cell receptor (beta chain) stems from a study of blood T cell repertoires in COVID-19. Participant age was about 18 to 100 years, and participants resided in fewer than 25 US areas. CDR1 SGHTA and CDR2 FQGNSA come from the germline V gene. J was trimmed by 2 bases and V by 6 bases; bases with no gene match: 4. The CDR3 has 15 amino acids. Assay used: immunoSEQ multiplex PCR; TCRdb lists only in-frame clones, some missing. This table holds approximately 17,000 clones, approximately 88% found once. This rearrangement joins TRBV7-2 to TRBJ2-2; 9 nucleotides agree with TRBD1. Sequences were obtained from PBMCs or T cells enriched from blood (not recorded which). The receptor was derived from a woman younger than 45 who had recovered from COVID-19. This chain's CDR3 is CASRQGQGNTGELFF. CDR3 sequence (DNA): TGTGCCAGCAGGCAGGGACAGGGAAACACCGGGGAGCTGTTTTTT. Filled out from reference TRBV7-2 and TRBJ2-2, the complete variable domain reads GAGVSQSPSNKVTEKGKDVELRCDPISGHTALYWYRQSLGQGLEFLIYFQGNSAPDKSGLPSDRFSAERTGGSVSTLTIQRTQQEDSAVYLCASRQGQGNTGELFFGEGSRLTVL.